This passage covers 20 T cell receptor beta chains from one sample sequenced in a study of blood T cell repertoires in COVID-19. Sequenced by immunoSEQ multiplex PCR; TCRdb stores in-frame clones only, minus some. This table holds 200,000 to 300,000 clones, 80% to 90% found once. The sequenced sample was PBMCs or T cells enriched from blood (not recorded which). The receptors were gathered from a man aged 35 to 55 who had recovered from COVID-19.

The chain combines TRBV6-6 with TRBJ1-1; D gene ambiguous. Germline CDR1 MNHNY, CDR2 SVGAGI (reference sequence). Trimming took off 0 bases at V and 7 bases at J, with 6 bases between the two ends. This CDR3 is 12 amino acids long. The DNA of the CDR3 is TGTGCCAGCAGTTACTCGGTCAGTGAAGCTTTCTTT. This encodes CASSYSVSEAFF.

J is TRBJ2-2 and V is TRBV9; D gene ambiguous. The germline CDR1 and CDR2 sequences are SGDLS and YYNGEE. Trimming stripped 4 bases from V and 2 bases from J, with 15 bases between. The CDR3 covers 16 residues. For the CDR3, the DNA is TGTGCCAGCAGCCCCGGCTTGGCGGAAAACACCGGGGAGCTGTTTTTT. Translation gives CASSPGLAENTGELFF. Full variable domain (outside the CDR3, taken from reference TRBV9 and TRBJ2-2): DSGVTQTPKHLITATGQRVTLRCSPRSGDLSVYWYQQSLDQGLQFLIQYYNGEERAKGNILERFSAQQFPDLHSELNLSSLELGDSALYFCASSPGLAENTGELFFGEGSRLTVL.

This sequence joins TRBV6-5 and TRBJ1-1, with D perhaps matching TRBD1 (6 bases). With 0 bases removed from V and 0 bases from J, the gap between germline ends came to 8 bases. Germline V gives CDR1 MNHEY, CDR2 SVGAGI. The CDR3 consists of 15 residues. CDR3 sequence: CASSYSGAMNTEAFF. The CDR3, as DNA: TGTGCCAGCAGTTACTCGGGGGCCATGAACACTGAAGCTTTCTTT.

The chain couples TRBV27 to TRBJ2-2; tentative D call: TRBD2 (6 bases). The germline V and J ends were trimmed by 4 bases and 6 bases, with 18 bases remaining between them. Germline loops: CDR1 MNHEY, CDR2 SMNVEV (reference sequence). The CDR3 spans 16 residues. DNA of the CDR3: TGTGCCAGCAGTTCAGGGCCGGCTGGAGGGGCCGGGGAGCTGTTTTTT. Encoded protein: CASSSGPAGGAGELFF.

The chain carries TRBV6-1 and TRBJ1-5; D is unresolved. CDR1 is MNHNS and CDR2 is SASEGT in the germline V gene. The V gene lost 3 bases and the J gene lost 9 bases, with 9 bases spanning the gap. The CDR3 extends over 12 amino acids. The CDR3 spells CASSDRHGPQHF. CDR3 in DNA: TGTGCCAGCAGTGACAGGCATGGGCCCCAGCATTTT.

V gene TRBV13 combines with J gene TRBJ2-1; TRBD1 aligns across 9 bases. CDR3 length: 16 residues. Germline CDR1 is PRHDT and CDR2 is FYEKMQ (reference sequence). V shed 5 bases, J shed 4 bases, and the junction held 9 bases outside the gene matches. CDR3 amino acids: CASSPPRDRAYNEQFF. In nucleotides, the CDR3 is TGTGCCAGCAGCCCACCGCGGGACAGGGCATACAATGAGCAGTTCTTC.

This chain connects TRBV2 to TRBJ2-1, with 7 bases matching TRBD1. The J segment lost 10 bases and the V segment lost 4 bases, leaving 13 bases of the junction unmatched. The CDR3 contains 15 residues. Germline loops: CDR1 SNHLY, CDR2 FYNNEI. The CDR3 sequence: CASSALRDSLWEQFF. CDR3 sequence (DNA): TGTGCCAGCAGTGCACTAAGGGACAGTCTCTGGGAGCAGTTCTTC.

This rearrangement joins TRBV28 to TRBJ1-3, with 8 bases matching TRBD1. The CDR3 sequence is 15 residues long. V gave up 6 bases and J gave up 3 bases; unmatched junction bases: 7. The germline V gene has CDR1 MDHEN and CDR2 SYDVKM. The CDR3 region has the DNA TGTGCCAGCAGCGAGTTCAGGGGGCTTGGAAACACCATATATTTT. Amino acid sequence: CASSEFRGLGNTIYF.

This chain links TRBV28 with TRBJ2-3; D is perhaps TRBD1 (6 bases). Germline assignment: CDR1 MDHEN and CDR2 SYDVKM. There are 13 residues in the CDR3. V lost 3 bases and J 4 bases, leaving 8 bases between the germline ends. In DNA, the CDR3 is TGTGCCAGCAGTTTCCCAGGGGCAGATACGCAGTATTTT. It encodes CASSFPGADTQYF.

A few counts support this clone. The J gene is TRBJ1-6, the V gene TRBV12-3 or TRBV12-4; D is ambiguous. The CDR3 is 13 residues long. V gave up 3 bases and J gave up 2 bases, with 2 bases separating them. The CDR3 DNA follows: TGTGCCAGCAGTTTCACCTATAATTCACCCCTCCACTTT. Translated: CASSFTYNSPLHF.

Turning to this clone: The limits of the CDR3 on the DNA are not certain, so only TCRdb's listed CDR3 is given. The V gene is TRBV18, the J gene TRBJ1-4; the table's D call, TRBD1, has no DNA check behind it. The CDR3 is 19 residues long, ends included. Germline lookup yields CDR1 KGHSH and CDR2 LQKENI. Here the CDR3 reads CASSPGGPGTGFFGEKLFF.

The genes are TRBV18 and TRBJ2-2; no definite D call. Germline V gives CDR1 KGHSH, CDR2 LQKENI. The CDR3 runs 12 residues. The ends were cut back, 3 bases at V and 5 bases at J, with 4 bases in the middle. The CDR3 protein is CASSPPTGELFF. The CDR3 coding sequence is TGTGCCAGCTCACCCCCGACCGGGGAGCTGTTTTTT.

The CDR3 bases are TGCGCCAGCAGCTTGCCTGGACAGAACTATGGCTACACCTTC. This codes for CASSLPGQNYGYTF. This sequence joins TRBV5-1 and TRBJ1-2; maybe TRBD1 (6 bases). From germline, CDR1 is SGHRS and CDR2 YFSETQ. Trimming took 1 base from V and 2 from J, leaving 9 bases between them. The CDR3 has 14 amino acids.

This clone was observed a single time. This chain uses TRBV28 with TRBJ2-7, with TRBD1 identical over 9 bases. The CDR3 is made up of 15 amino acids. Germline CDR1 and CDR2: MDHEN and SYDVKM. V shed 5 bases and J 5 bases; nucleotides not matched to a gene: 10. CDR3 bases: TGTGCCAGCAGTCCAGGGGACAGGGTCGGCCACGAGCAGTACTTC. It translates to CASSPGDRVGHEQYF. The full variable domain, in which reference TRBV28 and TRBJ2-7 provide the parts outside the CDR3, is DVKVTQSSRYLVKRTGEKVFLECVQDMDHENMFWYRQDPGLGLRLIYFSYDVKMKEKGDIPEGYSVSREKKERFSLILESASTNQTSMYLCASSPGDRVGHEQYFGPGTRLTVT.

The chain is built from TRBV29-1 and TRBJ1-5; tentative D call: TRBD1 (5 bases). V was cut by 7 bases and J by 3 bases, with 16 bases left in between. The CDR3 runs 14 residues. Germline V gene sequence: CDR1 SQVTM, CDR2 ANQGSEA. This CDR3 is CSASSDSYNQPQHF. In nucleotides, the CDR3 is TGCAGCGCCTCCTCAGACAGCTACAATCAGCCCCAGCATTTT. The variable domain in full, with the rest retrieved from reference TRBV29-1 and TRBJ1-5, is SAVISQKPSRDICQRGTSLTIQCQVDSQVTMMFWYRQQPGQSLTLIATANQGSEATYESGFVIDKFPISRPNLTFSTLTVSNMSPEDSSIYLCSASSDSYNQPQHFGDGTRLSIL.

The rearrangement uses TRBV7-9 and TRBJ2-5; possibly TRBD1 for D (5 bases). The V end lost 0 bases, the J end lost 0 bases, and 8 bases lay between the germline ends. From germline, CDR1 is SEHNR and CDR2 FQNEAQ (reference sequence). CDR3 length: 15 amino acids. The CDR3 sequence is CASSLAGLDQETQYF. The CDR3 coding sequence is TGTGCCAGCAGCTTAGCGGGGCTAGACCAAGAGACCCAGTACTTC.

This clone appeared once. CDR3 residues: CASSYTGFSNQPQHF. The CDR3 coding sequence is TGTGCCAGCAGTTATACAGGCTTTAGTAATCAGCCCCAGCATTTT. The chain carries TRBV6-2 or TRBV6-3 and TRBJ1-5, with D tentatively TRBD1 (5 bases). CDR3 length: 15 amino acids. V was trimmed by 3 bases and J by 4 bases, leaving 13 bases between them. CDR1 is MNHEY, CDR2 SVGEGT, per germline.

The J gene is TRBJ1-2, the V gene TRBV3-1 (or the pseudogene TRBV3-2); 8 bases agree with TRBD1. The CDR3 runs 14 residues. CDR1 and CDR2 (germline): LGHDT, YNNKEL (reference sequence). V shed 1 base, J shed 4 bases, and the junction held 2 bases outside the gene matches. The CDR3 here is CASSQVDRGYGYTF. CDR3 DNA sequence: TGTGCCAGCAGCCAAGTTGACAGGGGCTATGGCTACACCTTC.

This chain links TRBV28 with TRBJ1-2; possible D gene TRBD1, 6 bases. Germline loops: CDR1 MDHEN, CDR2 SYDVKM. The germline V and J ends were trimmed by 7 bases and 5 bases, with 14 bases remaining between them. There are 13 residues in the CDR3. This CDR3 is CASISGTNYGYTF. CDR3 nucleotides: TGTGCCAGCATTAGCGGGACAAATTATGGCTACACCTTC.

The V gene is TRBV5-1, the J gene TRBJ1-4, with D tentatively TRBD1 (5 bases). The CDR3 covers 15 residues. V was clipped by 5 bases and J by 7 bases, with 18 bases between them. From germline, CDR1 is SGHRS and CDR2 YFSETQ. CDR3 in amino acids: CASSGQGLIFEKLFF. CDR3 nucleotide sequence: TGCGCCAGCAGTGGTCAGGGCCTAATCTTTGAAAAACTGTTTTTT. Full variable domain (missing parts from reference TRBV5-1 and TRBJ1-4): KAGVTQTPRYLIKTRGQQVTLSCSPISGHRSVSWYQQTPGQGLQFLFEYFSETQRNKGNFPGRFSGRQFSNSRSEMNVSTLELGDSALYLCASSGQGLIFEKLFFGSGTQLSVL.